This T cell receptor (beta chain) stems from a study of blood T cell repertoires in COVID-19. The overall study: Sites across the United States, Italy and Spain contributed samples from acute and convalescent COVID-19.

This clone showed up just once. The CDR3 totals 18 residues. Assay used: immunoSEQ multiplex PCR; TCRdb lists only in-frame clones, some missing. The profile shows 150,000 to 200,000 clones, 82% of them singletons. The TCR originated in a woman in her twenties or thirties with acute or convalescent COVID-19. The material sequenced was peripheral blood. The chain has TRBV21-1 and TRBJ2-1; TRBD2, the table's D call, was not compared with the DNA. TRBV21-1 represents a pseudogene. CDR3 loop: CARARTSGTLFHYNEQFF. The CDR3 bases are TGTGCCAGGGCCAGGACTAGCGGTACCCTATTCCACTACAATGAGCAGTTCTTC.